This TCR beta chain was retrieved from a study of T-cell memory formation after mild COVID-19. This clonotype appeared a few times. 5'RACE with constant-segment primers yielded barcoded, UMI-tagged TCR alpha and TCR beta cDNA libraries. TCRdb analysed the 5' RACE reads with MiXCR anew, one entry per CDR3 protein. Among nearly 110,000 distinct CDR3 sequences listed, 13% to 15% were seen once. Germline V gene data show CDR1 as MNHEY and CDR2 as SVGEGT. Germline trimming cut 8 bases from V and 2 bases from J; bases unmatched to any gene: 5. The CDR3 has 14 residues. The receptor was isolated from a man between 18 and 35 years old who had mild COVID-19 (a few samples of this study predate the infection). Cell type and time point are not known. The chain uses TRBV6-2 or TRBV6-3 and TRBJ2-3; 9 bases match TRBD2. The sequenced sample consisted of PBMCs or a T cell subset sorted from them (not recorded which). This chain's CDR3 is CASCLAGNTDTQYF. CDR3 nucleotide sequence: TGTGCCAGCTGTCTAGCGGGGAACACAGATACGCAGTATTTT.